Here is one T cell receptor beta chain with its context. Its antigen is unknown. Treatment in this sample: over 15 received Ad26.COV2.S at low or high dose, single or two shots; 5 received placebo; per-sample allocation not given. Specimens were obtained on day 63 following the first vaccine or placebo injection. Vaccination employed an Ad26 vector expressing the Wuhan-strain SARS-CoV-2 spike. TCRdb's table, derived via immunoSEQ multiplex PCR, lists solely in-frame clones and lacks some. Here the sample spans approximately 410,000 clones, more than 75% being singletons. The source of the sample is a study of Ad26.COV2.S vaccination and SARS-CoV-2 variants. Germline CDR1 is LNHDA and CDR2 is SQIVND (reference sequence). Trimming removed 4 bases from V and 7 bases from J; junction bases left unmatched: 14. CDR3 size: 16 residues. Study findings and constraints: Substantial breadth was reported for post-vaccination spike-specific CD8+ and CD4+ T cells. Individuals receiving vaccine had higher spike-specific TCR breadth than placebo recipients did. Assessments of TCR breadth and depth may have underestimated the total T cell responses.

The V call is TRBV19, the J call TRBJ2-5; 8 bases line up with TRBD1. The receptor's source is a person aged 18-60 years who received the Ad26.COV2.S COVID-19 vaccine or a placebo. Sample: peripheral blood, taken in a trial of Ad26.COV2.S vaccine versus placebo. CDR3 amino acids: CASSTYRDRNPATQYF. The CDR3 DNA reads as TGTGCCAGTAGTACTTACCGGGACAGGAACCCAGCGACCCAGTACTTC.